The text below deals with one T cell receptor (beta chain). The antigen remains undetermined. After removal of 4 bases from V and 2 bases from J, the junction contained 8 bases not matched to a gene. The CDR3 sequence is 16 residues long. CDR1 is SGHRS and CDR2 is YFSETQ in the germline V gene. Naive, central memory, regulatory and stem cell-like memory cells within the CD4+ compartment were sorted using CD45RO/CCR7/CD25/CD127/CD95/CD27. The source of the sample is a study of beta chain features in type 1 diabetes. The wider study: Sorted cells from all samples, numbering 100 million to 120 million, were examined. Study-level results: Using cDNA template may skew counts toward highly expressing activated cells.

Expressed TCRB transcripts were sequenced after all isolated RNA was converted to cDNA. Mean read depth for naive, central memory and regulatory T cell samples was some 3.8 million reads. Repertoires were generated with immunoSEQ multiplex PCR, while TCRdb's copy carries only in-frame clones and drops some. The profile covers some 22,000 clones, with nearly 70% appearing a single time and under 2.5% taken by the ten largest. Source material: Tregs from blood. This rearrangement joins TRBV5-1 to TRBJ2-1; 8 bases fit TRBD1. The receptor comes from a woman aged 40-49 years in good health. The CDR3 nucleotides are TGCGCCAGCAGCGCCCAGACAGGGGTCACCTACAATGAGCAGTTCTTC. This encodes CASSAQTGVTYNEQFF.